The 25 T cell receptor beta chains reported below all come from one sample, sequenced in a study of T cell responses to AZD1222 COVID-19 vaccine. The table came from immunoSEQ multiplex PCR; TCRdb's copy has only in-frame clones and leaves some out. The sample has 80,000 or so clones; over 80% are singletons. Sequencing used peripheral blood, obtained on day 0 of AZD1222 vaccination. The source of these receptors is an adult in good health.

The chain joins TRBV20-1 to TRBJ2-2; D is ambiguous. This CDR3 is 13 amino acids long. The germline V and J ends were trimmed by 3 bases and 4 bases, with 9 bases remaining between them. Germline assignment: CDR1 DFQATT and CDR2 SNEGSKA (reference sequence). The chain's CDR3 is CSASMLGTGELFF. The CDR3, as DNA: TGCAGTGCTAGTATGCTCGGCACCGGGGAGCTGTTTTTT.

The chain combines TRBV4-3 with TRBJ2-2, with 8 bases fitting TRBD1. V dropped 5 bases and J dropped 5; count of bases not matched to a gene: 7. The CDR3 extends over 15 amino acids. CDR1 and CDR2 (germline): LGHNA, YSLEER. The CDR3 here is CASSRDYRGTGELFF. DNA for the CDR3: TGCGCCAGCAGCAGGGATTACAGGGGGACCGGGGAGCTGTTTTTT.

The rearrangement uses TRBV5-1 and TRBJ1-4, with 7 bases that match TRBD1. This CDR3 has 15 amino acids. V lost 0 bases to trimming and J lost 8 bases; unmatched junction nucleotides: 7. The germline V gene encodes CDR1 SGHRS and CDR2 YFSETQ. For the CDR3, the DNA is TGCGCCAGCAGCTTGGCCGACAGGGAAGGAGAAAAACTGTTTTTT. Amino acid sequence: CASSLADREGEKLFF.

This rearrangement joins TRBV27 to TRBJ1-2; D remains ambiguous. Germline CDR1 and CDR2: MNHEY and SMNVEV (reference sequence). This CDR3 region has 13 residues. Trimming removed 2 bases from V and 4 bases from J, with 8 bases in between. The CDR3: CASSLGSSYGYTF. CDR3 nucleotide sequence: TGTGCCAGCAGTTTAGGCAGTTCCTATGGCTACACCTTC.

V and J are TRBV18 and TRBJ1-2; no clear D. Per the germline V gene, CDR1 is KGHSH and CDR2 is LQKENI. V lost 3 bases and J 4 bases, leaving 18 bases between the germline ends. The CDR3 runs to 16 residues. The chain's CDR3 is CASSPLSGTGGYGYTF. The CDR3 DNA reads as TGTGCCAGCTCACCCTTGTCCGGTACCGGCGGCTATGGCTACACCTTC.

This chain connects TRBV27 to TRBJ1-6; tentative D call: TRBD1 (6 bases). This CDR3 contains 14 residues. Germline loops: CDR1 MNHEY, CDR2 SMNVEV (reference sequence). With 2 bases removed from V and 6 bases from J, the gap between germline ends came to 8 bases. The CDR3 reads CASSLNRVNSPLHF. In nucleotides, the CDR3 is TGTGCCAGCAGTTTAAACAGGGTTAATTCACCCCTCCACTTT.

This clone was counted between two and nine times. The genes are TRBV4-3 and TRBJ2-6; TRBD2 matches at 8 bases. The CDR3 covers 18 residues. The germline V gene encodes CDR1 LGHNA and CDR2 YSLEER. V shed 0 bases, J shed 2 bases, and the junction held 6 bases outside the gene matches. This chain's CDR3 is CASSQDSGVRTGANVLTF. CDR3 sequence (DNA): TGCGCCAGCAGCCAAGATAGCGGGGTAAGGACTGGGGCCAACGTCCTGACTTTC.

V and J are TRBV3-1 (or the pseudogene TRBV3-2) and TRBJ2-7, with TRBD2 identical over 11 bases. The V segment lost 4 bases and the J segment 2 bases; nucleotides outside the gene matches: 4. Germline V gene lookup returns CDR1 LGHDT and CDR2 YNNKEL (reference sequence). The CDR3 spans 15 residues. CDR3 region: CASSPLAGGPYEQYF. The CDR3 DNA is TGTGCCAGCAGCCCGTTAGCGGGAGGGCCCTACGAGCAGTACTTC.

This sequence joins TRBV10-2 and TRBJ2-7; 15 bases map to TRBD2. The junction had 0 bases not matched to a gene; V was cut back by 0 bases and J by 9 bases. Germline V lookup: CDR1 WSHSY, CDR2 SAAADI. The CDR3 contains 14 residues. CDR3 in DNA: TGCGCCAGCAGTGAGTCGGGACTAGCGGGAGGGCAGTACTTC. This sequence encodes CASSESGLAGGQYF.

A note on this clone: The same CDR3 also results from other DNA sequences found in this sample. J is TRBJ1-1 and V is TRBV2; TRBD1 might be the D (5 bases). CDR3 length: 13 amino acids. V shed 6 bases and J shed 1 base, with 9 bases lying between them. Germline assignment: CDR1 SNHLY and CDR2 FYNNEI. The CDR3 region is CASSLGENTEAFF. Written as DNA, the CDR3 is TGTGCCAGCAGCTTGGGGGAGAACACTGAAGCTTTCTTT. Full variable domain (outside the CDR3, taken from reference TRBV2 and TRBJ1-1): EPEVTQTPSHQVTQMGQEVILRCVPISNHLYFYWYRQILGQKVEFLVSFYNNEISEKSEIFDDQFSVERPDGSNFTLKIRSTKLEDSAMYFCASSLGENTEAFFGQGTRLTVV.

The V call is TRBV5-1, the J call TRBJ1-6; D is undetermined. The CDR3 consists of 15 residues. Germline values: CDR1 SGHRS, CDR2 YFSETQ. The V end was cut by 4 bases, the J end by 7 bases, with 15 bases between. For the CDR3, the DNA is TGCGCCAGCAGCCCGACCCCTGCGGCAAATTCACCCCTCCACTTT. Translation: CASSPTPAANSPLHF.

V usage is TRBV25-1 and J usage is TRBJ1-5; 11 bases map to TRBD1. J lost 3 bases, V lost 5 bases, and 6 bases had no gene match. Germline loops: CDR1 MGHDK, CDR2 SYGVNS. The CDR3 is 16 amino acids. The CDR3 sequence is CASSPGDRGSNQPQHF. CDR3 DNA: TGTGCCAGCAGTCCCGGGGACAGGGGGTCCAATCAGCCCCAGCATTTT.

V is TRBV4-1 and J is TRBJ2-1, with 16 positions matching TRBD2. CDR1 is MGHRA and CDR2 is YSYEKL in the germline V gene. The CDR3 spans 21 residues. The J segment lost 2 bases and the V segment lost 1 base, leaving 11 bases of the junction unmatched. CDR3 sequence (DNA): TGCGCCAGCAGCCAAGGTCCGGCGGGACTAGCGGGAGGGCCGGCCTACAATGAGCAGTTCTTC. Residues: CASSQGPAGLAGGPAYNEQFF.

The V and J genes are TRBV5-8 and TRBJ1-3, with 8 nucleotides matching TRBD1. CDR3 length: 16 amino acids. Germline V gene lookup returns CDR1 SGHTS and CDR2 YDEGEE. V was pared by 4 bases and J by 0 bases, with 6 bases of the junction left unmatched. Written as DNA, the CDR3 is TGTGCCAGCAGCCCGGGACAGGCCTCCTCTGGAAACACCATATATTTT. It is translated as CASSPGQASSGNTIYF.

A single count supports this clone. This chain uses TRBV4-3 with TRBJ2-7; perhaps TRBD2 as D (5 bases). The CDR3 consists of 16 residues. Per germline, CDR1 LGHNA and CDR2 YSLEER. Trimming took 3 bases from V and 7 from J, leaving 22 bases between them. The chain's CDR3 is CASSQDRGTLREEQYF. In nucleotides, the CDR3 is TGCGCCAGCAGCCAGGACCGGGGAACTCTACGTGAGGAGCAGTACTTC.

The chain recombines TRBV6-1 with TRBJ1-5; 9 bases are shared with TRBD1. V gave up 1 base and J gave up 2 bases; unmatched junction bases: 3. CDR1 and CDR2 from the germline V gene are MNHNS and SASEGT. This CDR3 has 16 residues. CDR3 amino acids: CASSEGWTGGNQPQHF. CDR3 DNA sequence: TGTGCCAGCAGTGAAGGGTGGACAGGGGGCAATCAGCCCCAGCATTTT.

The genes are TRBV7-2 and TRBJ2-7, with D possibly being TRBD1 (6 bases). The CDR3 extends over 14 amino acids. Trimming removed 1 base from V and 2 bases from J, with 9 bases in between. From germline, CDR1 is SGHTA and CDR2 FQGNSA. The CDR3 nucleotides are TGTGCCAGCAGCTTAGAACACAGGGCCTACGAGCAGTACTTC. Translation: CASSLEHRAYEQYF.

The chain has TRBV5-5 and TRBJ1-1; D possibly corresponds to TRBD1 (6 bases). This CDR3 contains 13 residues. V lost 4 bases and J 1 base, leaving 8 bases between the germline ends. Germline V lookup: CDR1 SGHKS, CDR2 YYEKEE (reference sequence). The CDR3 sequence: CASSPQGNTEAFF. For the CDR3, the DNA is TGTGCCAGCAGCCCACAGGGGAACACTGAAGCTTTCTTT.

This chain joins TRBV18 and TRBJ2-2; maybe TRBD2 (5 bases). V lost 2 bases and J lost 1, with 8 bases in between. Germline CDR1 is KGHSH and CDR2 is LQKENI. This CDR3 contains 15 residues. CDR3 nucleotide sequence: TGTGCCAGCTCACCAGGAAGCGGGAACACCGGGGAGCTGTTTTTT. It specifies CASSPGSGNTGELFF.

This clone was picked up a small number of times. CDR3 DNA sequence: TGCGCCAGCAGCCAAGAAGGAGCAGGGGGGTCCGAGCAGTACTTC. Amino acids: CASSQEGAGGSEQYF. This sequence joins TRBV4-3 and TRBJ2-7; TRBD1 might be the D (7 bases). In germline, CDR1 is LGHNA, CDR2 YSLEER. V was shortened by 0 bases and J by 6 bases, with 15 bases between the two germline ends. CDR3 length: 15 amino acids.

J is TRBJ2-1 and V is TRBV6-4, with 9 bases fitting TRBD1. Trimming at V came to 3 bases and at J to 4 bases, leaving 7 bases not matched to a gene. Germline CDR1 and CDR2: MRHNA and SNTAGT. The CDR3 sequence is 16 residues long. In DNA form, the CDR3 reads TGTGCCAGCAGTGAATCTCAGACAGGGGGATACAATGAGCAGTTCTTC. This sequence encodes CASSESQTGGYNEQFF.

The chain uses TRBV5-1 and TRBJ1-1; possible D gene TRBD1, 5 bases. Germline V gives CDR1 SGHRS, CDR2 YFSETQ. V lost 7 bases to trimming and J lost 2 bases, with 15 bases between them. CDR3 length: 14 amino acids. CDR3 amino acids: CASGVDRTNTEAFF. CDR3 DNA sequence: TGCGCCAGCGGCGTAGACAGAACAAACACTGAAGCTTTCTTT.

This chain joins TRBV10-3 and TRBJ1-5; D gene unclear. The V and J ends lost 2 bases and 7 bases respectively, with 9 bases between them. This CDR3 is 13 amino acids long. The germline V gene encodes CDR1 ENHRY and CDR2 SYGVKD. CDR3 region: CAISERERQPQHF. The CDR3 region has the DNA TGTGCCATCAGTGAGAGGGAGCGCCAGCCCCAGCATTTT.

The chain carries TRBV5-4 and TRBJ2-1, with D unresolved. CDR1 is SGHNT, CDR2 YYREEE, per germline (reference sequence). Trimming took off 0 bases at V and 5 bases at J, with 3 bases between the two ends. This CDR3 region has 12 residues. CDR3 amino acids: CASSLVNNEQFF. CDR3 coding DNA: TGTGCCAGCAGCTTGGTTAACAATGAGCAGTTCTTC.

The rearrangement uses TRBV7-8 and TRBJ1-5; 8 nucleotides line up with TRBD1. The CDR3 covers 14 residues. Germline V lookup: CDR1 SGHVS, CDR2 FQNEAQ. The trim removed 5 bases at V and 5 bases at J, leaving 5 bases unmatched. CDR3 DNA: TGTGCCAGCAGCAATGGACAGGGCTATCAGCCCCAGCATTTT. Its translation is CASSNGQGYQPQHF.